This is a list of T cell receptor beta chains from one sample in a study of T cells in Graves' hyperthyroidism and ophthalmopathy. From the multiplex PCR reads, TCRdb called clonotypes with MiXCR, one entry per CDR3 protein. The repertoire holds hundreds of thousands of distinct CDR3 sequences, with under 60% as singletons. Sequencing was done on a sample of peripheral blood or thyroid tissue (not recorded which). These receptors were collected from a woman aged 18-35 years with Graves' hyperthyroidism. Both conserved end residues are part of each CDR3. The order of the fields is CDR3 protein, D gene, J gene, V gene. A D gene is named only where the DNA matches it firmly.

CASSSTGGRGYGYTF	TRBD1	TRBJ1-2	TRBV12-3/TRBV12-4
CSVSDLGQGLHETQYF	TRBD1	TRBJ2-5	TRBV29-1
CSASESPNTIYF	.	TRBJ1-3	TRBV20-1
CATSATGF	.	TRBJ2-2	TRBV24-1
CASSVAQGPVNEKLFF	.	TRBJ1-4	TRBV9
CASSPGPPGYTF	.	TRBJ1-2	TRBV2
CASSVGGGGAYQPQHF	.	TRBJ1-5	TRBV9
CASSIEGSSYEQYF	.	TRBJ2-7	TRBV5-1
CASSQVGLAEYF	TRBD2	TRBJ2-5	TRBV7-3
CASSDPGTTYGYTF	.	TRBJ1-2	TRBV25-1
CSAAATGTGYEQYF	TRBD1	TRBJ2-7	TRBV20-1
CATSAFGPGGREGYTF	.	TRBJ1-2	TRBV24-1
CASRGAAAPEAFF	.	TRBJ1-1	TRBV25-1
CASSSAPGMNTEAFF	.	TRBJ1-1	TRBV12-3/TRBV12-4
CASSVGLAGKGGYEQYF	TRBD2	TRBJ2-7	TRBV9
CASSVRQEPQPQHF	.	TRBJ1-5	TRBV2